Presented here are 23 T cell receptor beta chains from one specimen sequenced in a study of T cells expressing NK-cell markers (dated by TCRdb to 2018 to 2021). The method behind the library was 5' RACE. Sequencing used an Illumina HiSeq 2000. The reads were reprocessed in TCRdb, with one entry per CDR3 protein sequence and no accompanying DNA. The table for this sample lists 500,000 or so distinct CDR3 sequences. The ten largest clones add up to 3% to 4.5% of the sample. The sample taken for sequencing was blood T cells: a sorted CD56 or NKG2C T cell subset, CD4+ or CD8+ T cells, or bulk PBMC T cells (not recorded which). These receptors came from a man between 18 and 35 years old in good health. Donor details come from another sample of the same person, matched by shared clones.

The chain is built from TRBV5-1 and TRBJ1-1. Per the germline V gene, CDR1 is SGHRS and CDR2 is YFSETQ. This CDR3 is built from 14 residues. The CDR3 here is CASSELTGSSEAFF.

The CDR3 spells CASSSNKGAGQPQHF. The chain employs TRBV28 and TRBJ1-5; TCRdb picks TRBD1, but there is no DNA to check that call. Germline CDR1 and CDR2: MDHEN and SYDVKM. The CDR3 has 15 amino acids.

V usage is TRBV5-1 and J usage is TRBJ1-4; TCRdb calls TRBD1, which cannot be checked without DNA. Germline V gene lookup returns CDR1 SGHRS and CDR2 YFSETQ. This CDR3 region has 13 residues. The CDR3: CASSLTGDEKLFF.

Here the CDR3 reads CASSRRSGLAGGGEQFF. The V call is TRBV3-1, the J call TRBJ2-1; TCRdb outputs TRBD2, but without DNA this stays unchecked. CDR1 and CDR2 from the germline V gene are LGHDT and YNNKEL (reference sequence). The CDR3 is 17 amino acids.

This sequence joins TRBV11-2 and TRBJ2-5; TCRdb's D call, TRBD2, is unchecked because there is no DNA. The CDR3 contains 18 residues. Per the germline V gene, CDR1 is SGHAT and CDR2 is FQNNGV. This chain's CDR3 is CASSLVVRASGRWKTQYF.

The rearrangement links TRBV10-2 to TRBJ2-3; TCRdb's D gene call, TRBD1, goes unchecked for lack of DNA. Germline V gene lookup returns CDR1 WSHSY and CDR2 SAAADI. The CDR3 length is 14 residues. The CDR3 loop is CASGDRGRTDTQYF.

The chain combines TRBV2 with TRBJ1-2; no DNA is available, so the TRBD1 call from TCRdb remains unchecked. CDR3 size: 11 residues. Germline CDR1 reads SNHLY; CDR2 reads FYNNEI. This chain's CDR3 is CASSRVNGYTF.

The chain combines TRBV7-9 with TRBJ2-5; the TCRdb D gene call, TRBD1, has no DNA to confirm it. Germline CDR1 and CDR2: SEHNR and FQNEAQ (reference sequence). The CDR3 runs to 15 residues. The CDR3: CASSLGDAYTETQYF.

The chain joins TRBV3-1 to TRBJ1-2. Germline V CDR1 and CDR2: LGHDT, YNNKEL (reference sequence). The length of the CDR3 is 13 residues. The CDR3 protein is CASSKGVSYGYTF.

The chain joins TRBV4-2 to TRBJ2-2; checking the TCRdb D call of TRBD2 is not possible without DNA. CDR3 length equals 18 residues. Germline V gene data show CDR1 as LGHNA and CDR2 as YNFKEQ. The CDR3 region is CASSQPPSGRQYTGELFF.

The rearrangement joins TRBV6-5 to TRBJ2-3; TCRdb reports TRBD2, a call that lacks DNA to check it against. CDR1 is MNHEY, CDR2 SVGAGI, per germline. The CDR3 runs to 17 residues. The CDR3 is CASSWWSAGGHTDTQYF.

The J gene is TRBJ2-3, the V gene TRBV20-1; checking the TCRdb D call of TRBD1 is not possible without DNA. Germline V gene sequence: CDR1 DFQATT, CDR2 SNEGSKA (reference sequence). This CDR3 spans 15 amino acids. CDR3 in amino acids: CSARDQGVSTDTQYF.

This chain uses TRBV6-1 with TRBJ2-7; absent DNA, TCRdb's TRBD2 call cannot be checked. The germline gives CDR1 MNHNS, CDR2 SASEGT. The CDR3 consists of 16 residues. The CDR3 is CASKESGSGHSYEQYF.

The chain has TRBV4-1 and TRBJ2-3; checking the TCRdb D call of TRBD2 is not possible without DNA. Per germline, CDR1 MGHRA and CDR2 YSYEKL. The CDR3 sequence is 18 residues long. This CDR3 reads CASSQERTSGLSADTQYF.

This chain links TRBV12-3 or TRBV12-4 with TRBJ2-4; the D gene TCRdb calls, TRBD1, cannot be checked with no DNA. The CDR3 is 16 amino acids. This CDR3 reads CASSNYRGSTKNIQYF.

The chain links TRBV7-7 to TRBJ2-3; TCRdb's D call, TRBD2, is unchecked because there is no DNA. From germline, CDR1 is SSHAT and CDR2 FNYEAQ (reference sequence). This CDR3 spans 16 amino acids. The chain's CDR3 is CASSPGLGGSSDTQYF.

The chain joins TRBV4-2 to TRBJ2-2. There are 12 residues in the CDR3. Germline lookup yields CDR1 LGHNA and CDR2 YNFKEQ. The CDR3 is CASSYRTGELFF.

This chain uses TRBV2 with TRBJ2-7; the D call from TCRdb, TRBD1, cannot be confirmed without DNA. Germline CDR1 SNHLY, CDR2 FYNNEI. The CDR3 is 14 amino acids. The CDR3 loop is CASSPGGRAYEQYF.

This sequence joins TRBV7-3 and TRBJ2-7; the D call of TRBD2 rests on TCRdb alone, since no DNA is present to check it. The length of the CDR3 is 14 residues. The V gene's germline CDR1 is SGHTA and CDR2 FQGTGA. This chain's CDR3 is CASSPSGDLYEQYF.

CDR3: CASVNEEAGELFF. V gene TRBV7-9 combines with J gene TRBJ2-2; as DNA is missing, the TRBD2 call by TCRdb cannot be tested. The CDR3 runs to 13 residues. Per the germline V gene, CDR1 is SEHNR and CDR2 is FQNEAQ (reference sequence). The variable domain in full, completed from reference TRBV7-9 and TRBJ2-2, reads DTGVSQNPRHKITKRGQNVTFRCDPISEHNRLYWYRQTLGQGPEFLTYFQNEAQLEKSRLLSDRFSAERPKGSFSTLEIQRTEQGDSAMYLCASVNEEAGELFFGEGSRLTVL.

CDR3 loop: CASSRKEGQPQHF. V gene TRBV7-8 combines with J gene TRBJ1-5. The germline CDR1 and CDR2 sequences are SGHVS and FQNEAQ. The CDR3 covers 13 residues.

CDR3: CAISDPGSYSWETQHF. The chain is built from TRBV10-3 and TRBJ1-5; TCRdb's D call, TRBD1, is unchecked because there is no DNA. This CDR3 comprises 16 residues. Germline V gives CDR1 ENHRY, CDR2 SYGVKD.

The chain combines TRBV30 with TRBJ2-4. The CDR3 consists of 16 residues. Germline V gene data show CDR1 as GTSNPN and CDR2 as SVGIG (reference sequence). The CDR3 loop is CAWSVLSRNSKNIQYF.